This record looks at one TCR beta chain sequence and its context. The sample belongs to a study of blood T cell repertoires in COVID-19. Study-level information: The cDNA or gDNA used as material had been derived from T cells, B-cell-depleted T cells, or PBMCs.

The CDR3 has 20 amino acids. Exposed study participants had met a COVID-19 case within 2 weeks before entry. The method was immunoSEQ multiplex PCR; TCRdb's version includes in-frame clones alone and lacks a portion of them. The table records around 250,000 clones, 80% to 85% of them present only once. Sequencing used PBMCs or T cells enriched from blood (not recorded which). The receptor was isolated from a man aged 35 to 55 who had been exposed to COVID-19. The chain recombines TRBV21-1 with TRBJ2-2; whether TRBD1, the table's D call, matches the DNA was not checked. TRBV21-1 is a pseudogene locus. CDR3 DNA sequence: TGTGCCAGCAACAAAACTCGGGGGACAGGGGAGAAGAAATACACCGGGGAGCTGTTTTTT. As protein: CASNKTRGTGEKKYTGELFF.